Given below is one T cell receptor (beta chain) in context. Antigen: not known. This sample is part of a study of CD8 T cells in Susac syndrome. Whole-study results and caveats: The study admitted that it had a relatively small number of individuals in its TCR sequencing and HLA analysis.

Random hexamers were used to reverse transcribe an amount of roughly 0.5 to 1 ug RNA. MiXCR, run by TCRdb on the immunoSEQ multiplex PCR reads, gives a single entry per CDR3 protein. The top ten clones hold over 0.1% of a sample with 140,000 or so distinct CDR3 sequences, approximately 96% of them seen once. Negative isolation yielded CD4+ and CD8+ T cells, and FACS enriched TEMRA cells. The sequencing input was CD4+ T cells from PBMCs. This receptor was taken from a human donor with multiple sclerosis.

CDR3 sequence (DNA): TGTGCCAGCACTTTGCGGGGAGCCATCCCCGAGCAGTACTTC. It is translated as CASTLRGAIPEQYF. The chain carries TRBV28 and TRBJ2-7; tentatively, D is TRBD2 (6 bases). The CDR3 is 14 residues long. Germline V gives CDR1 MDHEN, CDR2 SYDVKM. V lost 7 bases and J lost 6, with 19 bases in between. Combining the CDR3 with reference TRBV28 and TRBJ2-7 gives the whole variable domain DVKVTQSSRYLVKRTGEKVFLECVQDMDHENMFWYRQDPGLGLRLIYFSYDVKMKEKGDIPEGYSVSREKKERFSLILESASTNQTSMYLCASTLRGAIPEQYFGPGTRLTVT.